Presented here are 30 T cell receptor beta chains from one specimen sequenced in a study of cytomegalovirus exposure and HLA in healthy donors. In the PCR, 60 Vbeta and 13 Jbeta primers were used. TCRdb keeps only in-frame clones here, not all; method: immunoSEQ multiplex PCR. In the table there are more than 150,000 clones, approximately 85% of which are singletons. The sequenced material came from PBMCs. These TCRs come from a woman between 18 and 29 years old in good health and CMV-seronegative.

As regards this clone: The identical CDR3 is also encoded by other nucleotide sequences in the sample. The V and J genes are TRBV6-1 and TRBJ1-5; D unresolved. The germline V and J ends were trimmed by 6 bases and 4 bases, with 16 bases remaining between them. Germline V gives CDR1 MNHNS, CDR2 SASEGT. The CDR3 is 15 residues long. In DNA form, the CDR3 reads TGTGCCAGCAGATTCTTGCGGGGAGGTAATCAGCCCCAGCATTTT. Amino acid sequence: CASRFLRGGNQPQHF.

V and J are TRBV6-5 and TRBJ2-7, with 7 bases lining up with TRBD1. Per germline, CDR1 MNHEY and CDR2 SVGAGI. This CDR3 comprises 15 residues. After removal of 0 bases from V and 9 bases from J, the junction contained 11 bases not matched to a gene. CDR3 amino acids: CASSYSIRRGKGQYF. The DNA of the CDR3 is TGTGCCAGCAGTTACTCGATCCGCAGGGGGAAGGGGCAGTACTTC.

The chain links TRBV5-1 to TRBJ2-5, with 9 positions matching TRBD1. Matching the DNA end better, TRBJ2-7 makes the J call doubtful. CDR1 is SGHRS, CDR2 YFSETQ, per germline. This CDR3 comprises 14 residues. As DNA, the CDR3 is TGCGCCAGCAGCCCCGGAACAGGGGGCGGCGAGCAGTACTTC. Translating it yields CASSPGTGGGEQYF.

This clone was picked up one time. The J gene is TRBJ2-3, the V gene TRBV29-1, with 10 nucleotides matching TRBD2. The CDR3 runs to 15 residues. With 6 bases clipped from V and 0 bases from J, the junction kept 6 bases outside the gene matches. Germline CDR1 SQVTM, CDR2 ANQGSEA. The CDR3 spells CSVLAGGRSTDTQYF. CDR3 in DNA: TGCAGCGTCTTAGCGGGAGGCCGAAGCACAGATACGCAGTATTTT.

A few counts support this clone. The chain links TRBV10-3 to TRBJ1-5; 9 nucleotides agree with TRBD1. Per germline, CDR1 ENHRY and CDR2 SYGVKD. Germline trimming cut 5 bases from V and 6 bases from J; bases unmatched to any gene: 2. This CDR3 has 13 amino acids. CDR3 protein: CAISPTGGQPQHF. CDR3 nucleotide sequence: TGTGCCATCAGTCCGACAGGGGGTCAGCCCCAGCATTTT.

The V gene is TRBV27, the J gene TRBJ2-1; D call uncertain. Deletions cut 3 bases from V and 4 bases from J, with 10 bases between. Looked up from germline, CDR1 is MNHEY and CDR2 is SMNVEV (reference sequence). The CDR3 is 14 amino acids. CDR3: CASSFGSVYNEQFF. CDR3 nucleotide sequence: TGTGCCAGCAGTTTCGGTTCGGTTTACAATGAGCAGTTCTTC.

V is TRBV6-6 and J is TRBJ1-2, with D unclear. This CDR3 region has 16 residues. Per the germline V gene, CDR1 is MNHNY and CDR2 is SVGAGI (reference sequence). With 6 bases removed from V and 4 bases from J, the gap between germline ends came to 21 bases. The CDR3 region is CASSPVAPPSIYGYTF. The CDR3 DNA sequence: TGTGCCAGCAGCCCGGTAGCCCCTCCTTCCATCTATGGCTACACCTTC.

The chain recombines TRBV28 with TRBJ2-6, with 11 nucleotides matching TRBD2. CDR1 is MDHEN, CDR2 SYDVKM, per germline. J lost 4 bases, V lost 5 bases, and 13 bases had no gene match. CDR3 length: 19 residues. The DNA for the CDR3 is TGTGCCAGCAGTACGGGACTAGCGGATTACAGGGGGGGGGCCAACGTCCTGACTTTC. Its translation is CASSTGLADYRGGANVLTF.

The V gene is TRBV2, the J gene TRBJ2-7; possibly TRBD2 for D (5 bases). The CDR3 spans 12 residues. In germline, CDR1 is SNHLY, CDR2 FYNNEI. V shed 8 bases and J shed 1 base, with 9 bases lying between them. The CDR3 DNA is TGTGCCAGCCGGGGTCAATCCTACGAGCAGTACTTC. It specifies CASRGQSYEQYF.

CDR3 protein: CASSPLYRANTEAFF. CDR3 nucleotides: TGTGCCAGCTCACCACTGTACAGGGCGAACACTGAAGCTTTCTTT. This sequence joins TRBV18 and TRBJ1-1, with D possibly matching TRBD1 (6 bases). Trimming removed 1 base from V and 1 base from J, with 10 bases in between. Germline V gene sequence: CDR1 KGHSH, CDR2 LQKENI. The CDR3 contains 15 residues.

The chain recombines TRBV28 with TRBJ1-5; TRBD1 matches 9 bases. The ends lost 3 bases at V and 6 bases at J; junction bases unmatched: 9. The CDR3 spans 16 residues. The germline CDR1 and CDR2 sequences are MDHEN and SYDVKM. Here the CDR3 reads CASSFERTGEVQPQHF. For the CDR3, the DNA is TGTGCCAGCAGTTTCGAGAGGACAGGGGAGGTTCAGCCCCAGCATTTT.

V gene TRBV5-1 combines with J gene TRBJ2-7; 8 bases fit TRBD1. J lost 6 bases, V lost 3 bases, and 8 bases had no gene match. Germline V gives CDR1 SGHRS, CDR2 YFSETQ. CDR3 length equals 14 residues. The CDR3 is CASSSPGQAIEQYF. CDR3 nucleotide sequence: TGCGCCAGCAGCTCACCGGGACAGGCAATCGAGCAGTACTTC.

This clone was counted a few times. The chain uses TRBV18 and TRBJ1-1; D is unclear. This CDR3 comprises 15 residues. Germline V lookup: CDR1 KGHSH, CDR2 LQKENI. V was cut by 3 bases and J by 0 bases, with 11 bases left in between. CDR3 in DNA: TGTGCCAGCTCACCTTCCCCGGGAGTGAACACTGAAGCTTTCTTT. It codes for CASSPSPGVNTEAFF.

CDR3 sequence (DNA): TGCAGCGTTGAAAGACAGGGCCGCTACACCTTC. Protein sequence: CSVERQGRYTF. V gene TRBV29-1 combines with J gene TRBJ1-2; the match to TRBD1 covers 7 bases. Losses at the gene ends were 2 bases for V and 9 bases for J; bases not matched to a gene: 3. The CDR3 spans 11 residues. The germline V gene has CDR1 SQVTM and CDR2 ANQGSEA. The entire variable domain, with the rest obtained from reference TRBV29-1 and TRBJ1-2, is as follows: SAVISQKPSRDICQRGTSLTIQCQVDSQVTMMFWYRQQPGQSLTLIATANQGSEATYESGFVIDKFPISRPNLTFSTLTVSNMSPEDSSIYLCSVERQGRYTFGSGTRLTVV.

CDR3: CASSLDGEAQYF. Here the CDR3 DNA reads TGTGCCAGCAGCTTGGATGGTGAGGCCCAGTACTTC. This sequence joins TRBV5-4 and TRBJ2-5; D remains unclear. V gave up 0 bases and J gave up 9 bases, with 9 bases separating them. The CDR3 has 12 amino acids. Germline CDR1 reads SGHNT; CDR2 reads YYREEE (reference sequence). The entire variable domain, with the rest obtained from reference TRBV5-4 and TRBJ2-5, is as follows: ETGVTQSPTHLIKTRGQQVTLRCSSQSGHNTVSWYQQALGQGPQFIFQYYREEENGRGNFPPRFSGLQFPNYSSELNVNALELDDSALYLCASSLDGEAQYFGPGTRLLVL.

The V and J genes are TRBV6-1 and TRBJ1-2, with TRBD1 as a possible D gene (6 bases). Germline V gene lookup returns CDR1 MNHNS and CDR2 SASEGT. This CDR3 comprises 15 residues. Trimming cost V 6 bases and J 0 bases, with 14 bases left between them. CDR3 sequence: CASSRGQSPNYGYTF. The CDR3 bases are TGTGCCAGCAGCCGTGGACAGTCTCCTAACTATGGCTACACCTTC.

The chain joins TRBV2 to TRBJ2-2, with 9 bases identical to TRBD1. Germline V gene data show CDR1 as SNHLY and CDR2 as FYNNEI. This CDR3 is 16 amino acids long. The V segment lost 6 bases and the J segment 3 bases; nucleotides outside the gene matches: 8. The CDR3, as DNA: TGTGCCAGCAGCGGCAGCGACAGGGGGGACACCGGGGAGCTGTTTTTT. Its protein is CASSGSDRGDTGELFF.

The genes are TRBV5-1 and TRBJ2-4; 8 nucleotides align to TRBD2. The ends lost 4 bases at V and 6 bases at J; junction bases unmatched: 3. This CDR3 is 13 amino acids long. Germline assignment: CDR1 SGHRS and CDR2 YFSETQ. Here the CDR3 reads CASSPSGGNIQYF. The CDR3 nucleotides are TGCGCCAGCAGCCCCAGCGGGGGAAACATTCAGTACTTC.

The chain uses TRBV9 and TRBJ2-3; D remains ambiguous. The length of the CDR3 is 14 residues. CDR1 is SGDLS, CDR2 YYNGEE, per germline. V was trimmed by 4 bases and J by 1 base, leaving 10 bases between them. The CDR3, as DNA: TGTGCCAGCAGCCCTAGTGGAGGCACAGATACGCAGTATTTT. Amino acid sequence: CASSPSGGTDTQYF.

The gene calls are TRBV18 and TRBJ2-7, with D maybe TRBD1 (5 bases). V lost 5 bases and J 6 bases, leaving 14 bases between the germline ends. The CDR3 runs 13 residues. CDR1 and CDR2 (germline): KGHSH, LQKENI. Here the CDR3 DNA reads TGTGCCAGCTCATTCGACCCCCAGGGCGAGCAGTACTTC. It encodes CASSFDPQGEQYF.

This clone was seen a single time. The V gene is TRBV29-1, the J gene TRBJ2-5; D not resolved. Germline CDR1 is SQVTM and CDR2 is ANQGSEA. V lost 7 bases to trimming and J lost 0 bases, with 15 bases between them. CDR3 length equals 14 residues. The CDR3 nucleotides read TGCAGCGCGAAAGTTTGGGCTAACCAAGAGACCCAGTACTTC. This sequence encodes CSAKVWANQETQYF.

The chain joins TRBV6-5 to TRBJ2-5, with D possibly TRBD1 on 5 matching bases. Deletions cut 6 bases from V and 4 bases from J, with 18 bases between. Per the germline V gene, CDR1 is MNHEY and CDR2 is SVGAGI. The CDR3 totals 15 residues. CDR3 in amino acids: CASSKRPPGIETQYF. The CDR3 region has the DNA TGTGCCAGCAGCAAGAGACCCCCAGGGATAGAGACCCAGTACTTC.

This sequence joins TRBV28 and TRBJ1-4, with no clear D. Per germline, CDR1 MDHEN and CDR2 SYDVKM. The CDR3 is 16 amino acids. Trimming stripped 1 base from V and 0 bases from J, with 9 bases between. The CDR3 protein is CASSLSPQSTNEKLFF. The CDR3 DNA reads TGTGCCAGCAGTTTATCCCCACAGTCAACTAATGAAAAACTGTTTTTT.

The rearrangement uses TRBV5-4 and TRBJ2-5; 14 nucleotides align to TRBD2. Trimming removed 2 bases from V and 4 bases from J; junction bases left unmatched: 4. Germline V CDR1 and CDR2: SGHNT, YYREEE (reference sequence). This CDR3 has 16 residues. The CDR3 reads CASSLGLAGGRETQYF. The CDR3 bases are TGTGCCAGCAGCTTAGGACTAGCGGGGGGAAGAGAGACCCAGTACTTC.

This clone was detected once. The V and J genes are TRBV21-1 and TRBJ1-1; TRBD1, as called in the table, went unchecked against the DNA. TRBV21-1 is listed as a pseudogene. This CDR3 has 15 residues. For the CDR3, the DNA is TGTGCCAGCATCCTTCCGGGACATAGGCCCCGTGAAGCTTTCTTT. Residues: CASILPGHRPREAFF.

V and J are TRBV5-1 and TRBJ2-1; 12 bases fit TRBD2. Germline loops: CDR1 SGHRS, CDR2 YFSETQ. The CDR3 length is 15 residues. V trimming: 5 bases; J trimming: 4 bases; junction bases outside the gene matches: 4. CDR3 nucleotide sequence: TGCGCCAGCAGTCCGCTAGCGGGAGGGTACAATGAGCAGTTCTTC. Residues: CASSPLAGGYNEQFF.

This clone was observed a single time. The chain combines TRBV15 with TRBJ2-7; D is ambiguous. The CDR3 totals 14 residues. V was cut by 1 base and J by 3 bases, with 10 bases left in between. The germline CDR1 and CDR2 sequences are LNHNV and YYDKDF (reference sequence). The CDR3 DNA is TGTGCCACCAGCAGAGGGAAGGAGAGCTACGAGCAGTACTTC. Amino acid sequence: CATSRGKESYEQYF.

This clone was recorded only once. The chain carries TRBV10-3 and TRBJ1-5; the D gene is possibly TRBD1 (6 bases). The CDR3 is 15 amino acids. CDR1 is ENHRY and CDR2 is SYGVKD in the germline V gene. The V end lost 4 bases, the J end lost 3 bases, and 13 bases lay between the germline ends. CDR3 in DNA: TGTGCCATCAGTGCGGGCAGGGGAAACAATCAGCCCCAGCATTTT. Translated, it gives CAISAGRGNNQPQHF.

The J gene is TRBJ1-6, the V gene TRBV10-3; no definite D call. Trimming took 3 bases from V and 3 from J, leaving 9 bases between them. The CDR3 consists of 15 residues. Germline CDR1 is ENHRY and CDR2 is SYGVKD. Here the CDR3 reads CAISDSGGYNSPLHF. CDR3 nucleotides: TGTGCCATCAGTGATTCAGGTGGCTATAATTCACCCCTCCACTTT.

The chain links TRBV18 to TRBJ1-3, with TRBD1 matching over 7 bases. Germline V lookup: CDR1 KGHSH, CDR2 LQKENI. The length of the CDR3 is 14 residues. After removal of 3 bases from V and 6 bases from J, the junction contained 5 bases not matched to a gene. The CDR3 coding sequence is TGTGCCAGCTCACCCTCAGGGGGTGAAAACACCATATATTTT. Amino acids: CASSPSGGENTIYF.